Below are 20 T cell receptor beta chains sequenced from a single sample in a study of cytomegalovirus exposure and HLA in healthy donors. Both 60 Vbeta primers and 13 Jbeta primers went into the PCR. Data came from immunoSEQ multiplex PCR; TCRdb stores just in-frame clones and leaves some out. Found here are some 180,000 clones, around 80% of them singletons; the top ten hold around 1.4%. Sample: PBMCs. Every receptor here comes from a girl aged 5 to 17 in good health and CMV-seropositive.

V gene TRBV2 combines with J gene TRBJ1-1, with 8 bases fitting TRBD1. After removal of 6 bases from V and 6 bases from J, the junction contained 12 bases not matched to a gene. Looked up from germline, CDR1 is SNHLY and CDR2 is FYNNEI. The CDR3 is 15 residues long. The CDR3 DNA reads TGTGCCAGCAGGGGTACTACAGGGGGTCCCGCTGAAGCTTTCTTT. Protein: CASRGTTGGPAEAFF. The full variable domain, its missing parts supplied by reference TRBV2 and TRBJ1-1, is EPEVTQTPSHQVTQMGQEVILRCVPISNHLYFYWYRQILGQKVEFLVSFYNNEISEKSEIFDDQFSVERPDGSNFTLKIRSTKLEDSAMYFCASRGTTGGPAEAFFGQGTRLTVV.

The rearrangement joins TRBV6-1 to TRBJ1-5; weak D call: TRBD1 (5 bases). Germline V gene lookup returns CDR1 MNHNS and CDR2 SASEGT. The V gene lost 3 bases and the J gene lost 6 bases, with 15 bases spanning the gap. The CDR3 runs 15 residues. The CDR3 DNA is TGTGCCAGCAGTGATTGGTGGGGGGAGGGTCAGCCCCAGCATTTT. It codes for CASSDWWGEGQPQHF.

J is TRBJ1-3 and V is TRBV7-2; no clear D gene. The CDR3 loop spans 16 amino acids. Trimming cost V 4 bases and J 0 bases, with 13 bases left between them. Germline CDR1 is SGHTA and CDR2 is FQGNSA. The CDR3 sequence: CASSWVGGYSGNTIYF. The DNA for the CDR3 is TGTGCCAGCAGCTGGGTGGGAGGATACTCTGGAAACACCATATATTTT.

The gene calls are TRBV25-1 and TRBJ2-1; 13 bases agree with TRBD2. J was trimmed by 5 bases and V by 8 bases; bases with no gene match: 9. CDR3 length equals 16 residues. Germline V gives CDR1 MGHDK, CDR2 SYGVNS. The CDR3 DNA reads TGTGCCAGCGGACATCCCGGGACTAGCGGGAACAATGAGCAGTTCTTC. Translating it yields CASGHPGTSGNNEQFF.

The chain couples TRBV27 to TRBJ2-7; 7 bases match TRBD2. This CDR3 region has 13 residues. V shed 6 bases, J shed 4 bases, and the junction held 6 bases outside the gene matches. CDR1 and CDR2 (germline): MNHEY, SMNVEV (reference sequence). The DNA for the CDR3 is TGTGCCAGCAGGGAAGCGGGAAGATACGAGCAGTACTTC. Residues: CASREAGRYEQYF.

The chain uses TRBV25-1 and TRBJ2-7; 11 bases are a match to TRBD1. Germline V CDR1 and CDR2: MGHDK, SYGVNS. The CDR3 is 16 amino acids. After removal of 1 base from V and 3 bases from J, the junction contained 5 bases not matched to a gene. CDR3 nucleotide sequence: TGTGCCAGCAGTGAATGGGTGGGGACAGGGGGCTACGAGCAGTACTTC. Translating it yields CASSEWVGTGGYEQYF.

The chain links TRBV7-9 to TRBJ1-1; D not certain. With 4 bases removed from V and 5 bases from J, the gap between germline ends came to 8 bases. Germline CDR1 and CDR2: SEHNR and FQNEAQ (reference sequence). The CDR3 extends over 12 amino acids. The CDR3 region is CASSYQATEAFF. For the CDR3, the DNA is TGTGCCAGCAGCTACCAGGCGACTGAAGCTTTCTTT.

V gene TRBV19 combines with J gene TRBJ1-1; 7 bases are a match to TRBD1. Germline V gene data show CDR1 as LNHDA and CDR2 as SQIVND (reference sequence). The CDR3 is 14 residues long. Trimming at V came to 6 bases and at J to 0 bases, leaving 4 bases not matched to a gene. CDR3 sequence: CASRGGRMNTEAFF. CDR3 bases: TGTGCCAGTAGAGGGGGCAGGATGAACACTGAAGCTTTCTTT.

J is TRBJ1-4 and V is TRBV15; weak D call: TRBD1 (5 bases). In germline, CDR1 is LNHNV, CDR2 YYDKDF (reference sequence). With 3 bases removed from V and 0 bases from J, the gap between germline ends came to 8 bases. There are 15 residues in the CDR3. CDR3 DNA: TGTGCCACCAGCAGTGACAGAGCAACTAATGAAAAACTGTTTTTT. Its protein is CATSSDRATNEKLFF.

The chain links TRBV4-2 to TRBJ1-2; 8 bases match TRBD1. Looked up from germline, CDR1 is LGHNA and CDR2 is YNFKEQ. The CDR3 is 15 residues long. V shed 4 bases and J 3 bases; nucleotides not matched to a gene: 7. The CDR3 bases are TGTGCCAGCAGCCCCTCACTGACAGGGGACTATGGCTACACCTTC. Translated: CASSPSLTGDYGYTF.

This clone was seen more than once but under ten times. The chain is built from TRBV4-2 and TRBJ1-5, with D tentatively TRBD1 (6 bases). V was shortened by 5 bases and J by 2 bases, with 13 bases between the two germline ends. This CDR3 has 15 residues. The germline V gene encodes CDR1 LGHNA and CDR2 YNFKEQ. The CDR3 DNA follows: TGTGCCAGCAGCTCGACAGGAGATGGCAATCAGCCCCAGCATTTT. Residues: CASSSTGDGNQPQHF.

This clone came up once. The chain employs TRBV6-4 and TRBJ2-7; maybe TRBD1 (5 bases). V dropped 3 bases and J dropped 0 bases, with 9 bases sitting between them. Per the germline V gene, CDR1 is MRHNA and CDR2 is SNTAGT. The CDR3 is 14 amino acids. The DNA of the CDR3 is TGTGCCAGCAGTGAAGGACACAGCTCCTACGAGCAGTACTTC. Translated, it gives CASSEGHSSYEQYF.

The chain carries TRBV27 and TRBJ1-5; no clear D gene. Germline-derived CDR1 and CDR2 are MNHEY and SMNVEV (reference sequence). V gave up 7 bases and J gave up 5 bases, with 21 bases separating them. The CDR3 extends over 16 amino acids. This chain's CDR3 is CASNSLYTGFDQPQHF. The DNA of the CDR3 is TGTGCCAGCAATTCGCTCTATACGGGATTCGATCAGCCCCAGCATTTT.

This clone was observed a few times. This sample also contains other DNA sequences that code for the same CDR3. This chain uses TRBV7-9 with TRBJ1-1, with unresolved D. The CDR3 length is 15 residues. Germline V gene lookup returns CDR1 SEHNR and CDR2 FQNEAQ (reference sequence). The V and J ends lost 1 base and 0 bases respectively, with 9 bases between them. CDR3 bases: TGTGCCAGCAGCTTAGGGTTGGGAGTGAACACTGAAGCTTTCTTT. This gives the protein CASSLGLGVNTEAFF.

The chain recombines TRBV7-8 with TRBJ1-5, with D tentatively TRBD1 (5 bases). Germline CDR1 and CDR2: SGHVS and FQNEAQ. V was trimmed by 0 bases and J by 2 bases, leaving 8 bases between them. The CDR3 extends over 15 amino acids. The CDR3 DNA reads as TGTGCCAGCAGCTTAGCGGGGGGGGGCAATCAGCCCCAGCATTTT. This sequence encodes CASSLAGGGNQPQHF. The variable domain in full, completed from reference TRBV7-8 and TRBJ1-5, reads GAGVSQSPRYKVAKRGQDVALRCDPISGHVSLFWYQQALGQGPEFLTYFQNEAQLDKSGLPSDRFFAERPEGSVSTLKIQRTQQEDSAVYLCASSLAGGGNQPQHFGDGTRLSIL.

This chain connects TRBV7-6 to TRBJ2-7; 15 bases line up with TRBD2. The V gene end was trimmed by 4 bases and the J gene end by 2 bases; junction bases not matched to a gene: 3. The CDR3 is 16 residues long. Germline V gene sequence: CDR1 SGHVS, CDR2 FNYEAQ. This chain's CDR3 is CASSSRTSGGAYEQYF. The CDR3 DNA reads TGTGCCAGCAGCTCCAGGACTAGCGGGGGGGCCTACGAGCAGTACTTC.

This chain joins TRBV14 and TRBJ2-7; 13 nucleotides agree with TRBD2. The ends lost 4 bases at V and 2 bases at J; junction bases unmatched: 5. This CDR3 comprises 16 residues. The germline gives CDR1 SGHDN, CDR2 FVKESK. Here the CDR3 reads CASSPTGLAGTYEQYF. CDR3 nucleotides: TGTGCCAGCAGCCCAACGGGACTAGCGGGAACCTACGAGCAGTACTTC.

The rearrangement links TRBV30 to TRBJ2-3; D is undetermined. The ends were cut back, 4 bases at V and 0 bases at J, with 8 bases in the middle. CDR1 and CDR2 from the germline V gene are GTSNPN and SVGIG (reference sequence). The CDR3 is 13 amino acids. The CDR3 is CAWTAISTDTQYF. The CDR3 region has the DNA TGTGCCTGGACAGCGATTAGCACAGATACGCAGTATTTT. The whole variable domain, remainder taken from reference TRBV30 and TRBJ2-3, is SQTIHQWPATLVQPVGSPLSLECTVEGTSNPNLYWYRQAAGRGLQLLFYSVGIGQISSEVPQNLSASRPQDRQFILSSKKLLLSDSGFYLCAWTAISTDTQYFGPGTRLTVL.

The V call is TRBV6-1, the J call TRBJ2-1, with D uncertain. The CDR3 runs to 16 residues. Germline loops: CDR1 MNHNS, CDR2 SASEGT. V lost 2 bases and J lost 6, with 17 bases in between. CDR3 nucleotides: TGTGCCAGCAGTGAACGTGGGCGAGTACTGATCAATGAGCAGTTCTTC. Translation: CASSERGRVLINEQFF.

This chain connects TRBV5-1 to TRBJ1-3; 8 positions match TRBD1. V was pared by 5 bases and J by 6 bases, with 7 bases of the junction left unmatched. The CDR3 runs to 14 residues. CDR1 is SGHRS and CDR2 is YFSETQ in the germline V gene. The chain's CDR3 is CASRRTGTANTIYF. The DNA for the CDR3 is TGCGCCAGCAGGCGGACAGGGACGGCAAACACCATATATTTT. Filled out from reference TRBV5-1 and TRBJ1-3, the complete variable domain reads KAGVTQTPRYLIKTRGQQVTLSCSPISGHRSVSWYQQTPGQGLQFLFEYFSETQRNKGNFPGRFSGRQFSNSRSEMNVSTLELGDSALYLCASRRTGTANTIYFGEGSWLTVV.